The 8 T cell receptor beta chains below were found in one sample sequenced in a study of CD8+ T cells in alopecia areata. As the sequencing template, cDNA was produced by extracting RNA and reverse transcribing it. Sequencing used immunoSEQ multiplex PCR; TCRdb keeps in-frame clones, though not all of them. The table has 130,000 to 150,000 clones, about half seen once. The sample here was CD4+ T cells sorted from blood, taken at week 0. These receptors all stem from a human donor with alopecia areata.

V is TRBV29-1 and J is TRBJ2-2, with D tentatively TRBD2 (6 bases). Germline V gene sequence: CDR1 SQVTM, CDR2 ANQGSEA. CDR3 length: 15 amino acids. Trimming cost V 6 bases and J 5 bases, with 19 bases left between them. CDR3 amino acids: CSVPSAKGRTGELFF. The CDR3 region has the DNA TGCAGCGTCCCCTCCGCCAAGGGGAGGACCGGGGAGCTGTTTTTT.

This clone was picked up a small number of times. The CDR3 DNA sequence: TGTGCCAGCAAGCGGGACCCGGGACAGACCTACAATGAGCAGTTCTTC. This encodes CASKRDPGQTYNEQFF. This chain links TRBV9 with TRBJ2-1, with D perhaps matching TRBD1 or TRBD2 (7 bases each). The germline CDR1 and CDR2 sequences are SGDLS and YYNGEE. The germline V and J ends were trimmed by 6 bases and 2 bases, with 18 bases remaining between them. The CDR3 has 16 amino acids.

V usage is TRBV29-1 and J usage is TRBJ2-3; 11 bases match TRBD2. The CDR3 covers 14 residues. Germline-derived CDR1 and CDR2 are SQVTM and ANQGSEA. After removal of 6 bases from V and 9 bases from J, the junction contained 11 bases not matched to a gene. This CDR3 reads CSVRKTSGEGTQYF. CDR3 DNA sequence: TGCAGCGTGAGAAAGACTAGCGGGGAGGGGACGCAGTATTTT.

The J gene is TRBJ2-5, the V gene TRBV29-1; D unresolved. The germline V gene encodes CDR1 SQVTM and CDR2 ANQGSEA. With 3 bases removed from V and 10 bases from J, the gap between germline ends came to 6 bases. The CDR3 has 9 residues. The CDR3 DNA is TGCAGCGTTGATGGCATCCAGTACTTC. It yields the protein CSVDGIQYF.

The V gene is TRBV11-2, the J gene TRBJ2-7; TRBD1 or TRBD2 may be the D gene (6 bases each). Trimming pared 2 bases from V and 0 bases from J, leaving 11 bases between. CDR3 length: 15 residues. Germline CDR1 SGHAT, CDR2 FQNNGV. The CDR3 DNA follows: TGTGCCAGCAGCTTACAACAGGGACTCTCCTACGAGCAGTACTTC. It specifies CASSLQQGLSYEQYF.

This clone was observed a handful of times. The rearrangement joins TRBV4-1 to TRBJ2-7; 8 positions agree with TRBD1. The CDR3 has 15 residues. V was pared by 4 bases and J by 6 bases, with 11 bases of the junction left unmatched. Germline V gene sequence: CDR1 MGHRA, CDR2 YSYEKL. The DNA of the CDR3 is TGCGCCAGCAGCCTAGATAGGACAGGGACAGGCGAGCAGTACTTC. It specifies CASSLDRTGTGEQYF.

This clone was picked up a small number of times. This chain uses TRBV21-1 with TRBJ2-7. TRBV21-1 is tagged as a pseudogene. This CDR3 has 15 residues. Written as DNA, the CDR3 is TGTGCCAGCAGCATTGTCAGGGACCCCCGCCACGAGCAGTACTTC. Translating it yields CASSIVRDPRHEQYF.

This chain joins TRBV29-1 and TRBJ1-1, with 8 bases that match TRBD1. The germline gives CDR1 SQVTM, CDR2 ANQGSEA. J gave up 4 bases and V 7 bases, and 5 bases lay outside the gene matches. CDR3 length equals 12 residues. The CDR3 DNA is TGCAGCGGCCAGACAGGGGCCACTGAAGCTTTCTTT. Amino acid sequence: CSGQTGATEAFF.